This TCR beta chain was found in a study of cytomegalovirus exposure and HLA in healthy donors. Overall study findings and caveats: TCR beta sequences reportedly predicted most subjects' HLA-A and HLA-B alleles accurately.

Primers included in the PCR were 60 Vbeta and 13 Jbeta primers. How the authors handled the data: Some 10 million shared chains were among the 80 million or so unique TCR beta chains that a later analysis counted. Some clones are missing from TCRdb's copy, which holds only in-frame ones; the method was immunoSEQ multiplex PCR. V, J and clone size derive from that table, while D and trimming were established from the DNA sequence. This table lists tens of thousands of clones. The CDR3 runs 14 residues. V shed 4 bases, J shed 7 bases, and the junction held 5 bases outside the gene matches. The germline CDR1 and CDR2 sequences are WNHNN and SYGVQD (reference sequence). On this clone: Its antigen is currently unknown.

This receptor was taken from a man aged 50 to 60 in good health and CMV-seronegative. Sequencing was carried out using PBMCs. V is TRBV10-1 and J is TRBJ2-1; 9 nucleotides agree with TRBD1. The CDR3 region is CASSGDRAVNEQFF. The CDR3 nucleotides read TGCGCCAGCAGTGGGGACAGGGCGGTGAATGAGCAGTTCTTC.